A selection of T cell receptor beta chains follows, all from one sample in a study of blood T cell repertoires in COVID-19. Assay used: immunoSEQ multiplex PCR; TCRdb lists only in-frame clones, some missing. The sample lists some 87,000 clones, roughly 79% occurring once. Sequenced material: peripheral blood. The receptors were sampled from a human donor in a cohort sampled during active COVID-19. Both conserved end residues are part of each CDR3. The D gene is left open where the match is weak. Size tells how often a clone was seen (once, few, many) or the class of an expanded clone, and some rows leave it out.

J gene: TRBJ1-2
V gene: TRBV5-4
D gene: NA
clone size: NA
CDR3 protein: CASSLEDDYRVYGYTF
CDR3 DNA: TGTGCCAGCAGCTTGGAGGATGACTACAGAGTCTATGGCTACACCTTC

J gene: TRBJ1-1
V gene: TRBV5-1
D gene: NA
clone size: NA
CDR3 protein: CASSLDPGVGAFF
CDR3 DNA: TGCGCCAGCAGCTTGGATCCGGGGGTAGGAGCTTTCTTT

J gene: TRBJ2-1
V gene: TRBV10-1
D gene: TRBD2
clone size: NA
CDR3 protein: CASSGRLAGGVDEQFF
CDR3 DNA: TGCGCCAGCAGTGGGCGACTAGCGGGAGGAGTGGATGAGCAGTTCTTC

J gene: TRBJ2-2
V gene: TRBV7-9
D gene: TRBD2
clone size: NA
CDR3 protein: CASGMTSGGLNTGELFF
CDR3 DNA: TGTGCCAGCGGGATGACTAGCGGGGGCCTTAACACCGGGGAGCTGTTTTTT

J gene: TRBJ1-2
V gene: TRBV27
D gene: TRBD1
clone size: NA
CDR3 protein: CASSLAGTGPYGYTF
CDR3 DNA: TGTGCCAGCAGTTTAGCCGGGACAGGCCCCTATGGCTACACCTTC

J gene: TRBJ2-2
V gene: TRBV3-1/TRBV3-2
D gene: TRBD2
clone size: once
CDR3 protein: CASSHIGGAFTGELFF
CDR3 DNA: TGTGCCAGCAGCCATATCGGGGGGGCGTTTACCGGGGAGCTGTTTTTT

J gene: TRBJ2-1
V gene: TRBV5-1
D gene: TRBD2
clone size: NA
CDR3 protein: CASSPHGLGSIYNEQFF
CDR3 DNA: TGCGCCAGCAGCCCCCATGGACTAGGTTCAATCTACAATGAGCAGTTCTTC

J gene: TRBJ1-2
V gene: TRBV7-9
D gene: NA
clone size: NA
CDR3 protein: CASSLEGRREDGYTF
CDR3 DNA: TGTGCCAGCAGCTTGGAGGGACGGCGGGAGGATGGCTACACCTTC

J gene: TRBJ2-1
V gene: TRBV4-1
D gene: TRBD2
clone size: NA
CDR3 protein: CASSQVGGTSGRDEQFF
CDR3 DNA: TGCGCCAGCAGCCAAGTGGGCGGGACTAGCGGCAGGGATGAGCAGTTCTTC

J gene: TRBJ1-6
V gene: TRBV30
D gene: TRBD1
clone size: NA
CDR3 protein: CAWKDRARSPLHF
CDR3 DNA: TGTGCCTGGAAAGACAGGGCCAGGTCACCCCTCCACTTT

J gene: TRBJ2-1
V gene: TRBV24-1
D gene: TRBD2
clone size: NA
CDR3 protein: CATSDPAGGPNEQFF
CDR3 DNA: TGTGCCACCAGTGATCCAGCGGGAGGGCCGAATGAGCAGTTCTTC

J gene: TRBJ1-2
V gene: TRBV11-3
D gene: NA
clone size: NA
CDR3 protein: CASSRGERGYTF
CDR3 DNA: TGTGCCAGCAGCCGGGGGGAGAGGGGCTACACCTTC

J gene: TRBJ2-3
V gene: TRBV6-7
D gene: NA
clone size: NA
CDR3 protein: CASTLMRRDRATSTDTQYF
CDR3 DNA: TGTGCCAGTACGCTCATGCGGCGGGATCGAGCTACTAGCACAGATACGCAGTATTTT

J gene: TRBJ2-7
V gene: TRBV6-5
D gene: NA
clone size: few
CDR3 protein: CASSLRTANYEQYF
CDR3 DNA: TGTGCCAGCAGTCTCCGGACAGCAAACTACGAGCAGTACTTC

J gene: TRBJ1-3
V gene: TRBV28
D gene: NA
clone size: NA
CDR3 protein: CASIPRAGSRNTIYF
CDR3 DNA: TGTGCCAGCATCCCCCGGGCGGGTAGCCGAAACACCATATATTTT

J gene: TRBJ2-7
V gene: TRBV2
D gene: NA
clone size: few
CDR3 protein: CASAPGYWDEQYF
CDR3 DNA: TGTGCCAGCGCTCCGGGGTATTGGGACGAGCAGTACTTC

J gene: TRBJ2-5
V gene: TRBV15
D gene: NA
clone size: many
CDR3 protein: CATRAAGDNQETQYF
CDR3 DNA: TGTGCCACCAGGGCGGCGGGGGACAACCAAGAGACCCAGTACTTC

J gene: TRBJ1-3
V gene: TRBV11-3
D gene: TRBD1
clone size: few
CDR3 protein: CASSGQVGNTIYF
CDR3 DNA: TGTGCCAGCAGCGGACAGGTTGGAAACACCATATATTTT

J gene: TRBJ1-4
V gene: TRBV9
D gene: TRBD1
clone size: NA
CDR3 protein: CASSVTGATNEKLFF
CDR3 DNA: TGTGCCAGCAGCGTTACAGGGGCGACTAATGAAAAACTGTTTTTT

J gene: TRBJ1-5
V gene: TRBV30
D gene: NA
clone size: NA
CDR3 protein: CAWSVRDYSVRQPQHF
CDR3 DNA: TGTGCCTGGAGTGTACGGGACTACTCGGTCCGACAGCCCCAGCATTTT

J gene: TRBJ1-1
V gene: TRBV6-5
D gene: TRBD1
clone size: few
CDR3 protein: CASSYSDRGSGEAFF
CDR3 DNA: TGTGCCAGCAGTTACTCTGACAGGGGGTCGGGTGAAGCTTTCTTT

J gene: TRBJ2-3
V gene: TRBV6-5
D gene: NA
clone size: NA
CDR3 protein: CASTGSTDTQYF
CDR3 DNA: TGTGCCAGCACGGGAAGCACAGATACGCAGTATTTT

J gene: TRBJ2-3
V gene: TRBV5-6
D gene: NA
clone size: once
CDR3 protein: CASSSSGTPIDTQYF
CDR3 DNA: TGTGCCAGCAGCTCCTCCGGGACACCCATAGATACGCAGTATTTT

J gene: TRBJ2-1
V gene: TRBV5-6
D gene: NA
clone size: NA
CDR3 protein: CASSLGLVNEQFF
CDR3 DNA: TGTGCCAGCAGCTTGGGACTAGTCAATGAGCAGTTCTTC

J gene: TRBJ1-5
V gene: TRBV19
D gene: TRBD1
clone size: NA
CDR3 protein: CASSIEDRVNQPQHF
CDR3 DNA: TGTGCCAGTAGTATCGAGGACAGGGTTAATCAGCCCCAGCATTTT

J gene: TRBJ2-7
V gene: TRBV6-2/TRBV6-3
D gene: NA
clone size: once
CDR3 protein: CASSPSVEQYF
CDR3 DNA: TGTGCCAGCAGTCCCTCGGTTGAGCAGTACTTC

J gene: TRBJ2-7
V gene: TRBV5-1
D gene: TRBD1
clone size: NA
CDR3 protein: CASSSSPGTGGEQYF
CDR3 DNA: TGCGCCAGCAGCTCCTCTCCCGGGACAGGGGGCGAGCAGTACTTC

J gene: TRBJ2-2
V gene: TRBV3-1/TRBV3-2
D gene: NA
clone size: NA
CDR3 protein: CASSQDYRGHTGELFF
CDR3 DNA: TGTGCCAGCAGCCAAGATTATAGGGGTCACACCGGGGAGCTGTTTTTT

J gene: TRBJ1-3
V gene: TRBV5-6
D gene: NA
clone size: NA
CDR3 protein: CASSDTGTTGNTIYF
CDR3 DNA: TGTGCCAGCAGCGACACCGGGACAACCGGAAACACCATATATTTT

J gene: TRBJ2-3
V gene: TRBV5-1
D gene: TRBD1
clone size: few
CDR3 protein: CASSADRDSTDTQYF
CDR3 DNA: TGCGCCAGCAGCGCCGACAGGGATAGCACAGATACGCAGTATTTT

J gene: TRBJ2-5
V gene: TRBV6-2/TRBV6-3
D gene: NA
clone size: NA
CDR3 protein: CASSYYDKRETQYF
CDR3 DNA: TGTGCCAGCAGTTACTACGACAAACGAGAGACCCAGTACTTC

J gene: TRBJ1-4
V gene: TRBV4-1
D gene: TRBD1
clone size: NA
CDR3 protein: CASSPLTGKEKLFF
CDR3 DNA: TGCGCCAGCAGCCCCCTGACAGGGAAGGAAAAACTGTTTTTT

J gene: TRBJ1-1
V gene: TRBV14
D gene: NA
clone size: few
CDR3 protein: CASSQDPRSTEAFF
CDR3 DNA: TGTGCCAGCAGCCAAGACCCGCGGAGTACTGAAGCTTTCTTT

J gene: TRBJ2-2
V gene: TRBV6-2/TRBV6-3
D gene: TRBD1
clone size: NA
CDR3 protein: CASSWPVTGGELFF
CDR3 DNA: TGTGCCAGCAGCTGGCCCGTGACAGGGGGAGAGCTGTTTTTT

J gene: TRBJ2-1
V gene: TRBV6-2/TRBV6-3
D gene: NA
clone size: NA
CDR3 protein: CASSSAGILLSEQFF
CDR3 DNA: TGTGCCAGCAGTTCGGCGGGTATACTACTAAGTGAGCAGTTCTTC

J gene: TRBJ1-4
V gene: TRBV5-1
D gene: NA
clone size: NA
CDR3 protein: CASSLLGRGTNEKLFF
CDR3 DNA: TGCGCCAGCAGCCTCCTTGGGCGCGGGACTAATGAAAAACTGTTTTTT

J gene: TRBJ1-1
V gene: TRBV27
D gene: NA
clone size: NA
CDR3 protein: CASSLVGVTEAFF
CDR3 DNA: TGTGCCAGCAGTTTAGTCGGGGTCACTGAAGCTTTCTTT

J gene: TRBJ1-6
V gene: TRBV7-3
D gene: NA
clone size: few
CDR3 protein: CASSLGAKGSPLHF
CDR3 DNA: TGTGCCAGCAGCCTAGGGGCTAAGGGATCACCCCTCCACTTT

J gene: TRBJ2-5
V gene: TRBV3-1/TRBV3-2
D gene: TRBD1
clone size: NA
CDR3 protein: CASSLARDSSQETQYF
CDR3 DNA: TGTGCCAGCAGCCTCGCCCGGGACAGCAGCCAAGAGACCCAGTACTTC

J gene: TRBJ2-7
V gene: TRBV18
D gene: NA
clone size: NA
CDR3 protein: CASSRTGISGYEQYF
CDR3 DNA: TGTGCCAGCTCCCGCACAGGGATATCGGGCTACGAGCAGTACTTC

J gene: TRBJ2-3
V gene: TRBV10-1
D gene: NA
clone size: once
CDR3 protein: CASSDPTGQKDTQYF
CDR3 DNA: TGCGCCAGCAGTGATCCCACAGGACAGAAAGATACGCAGTATTTT

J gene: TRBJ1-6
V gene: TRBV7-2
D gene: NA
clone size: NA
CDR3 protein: CASSALNSPLHF
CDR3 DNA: TGTGCCAGCAGCGCCCTAAATTCACCCCTCCACTTT

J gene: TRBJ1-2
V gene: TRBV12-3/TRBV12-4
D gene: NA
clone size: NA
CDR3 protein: CASSSDSVYGYTF
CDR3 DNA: TGTGCCAGCAGTTCAGACAGTGTCTATGGCTACACCTTC

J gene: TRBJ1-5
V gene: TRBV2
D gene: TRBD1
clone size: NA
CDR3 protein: CASSPGTVNQPQHF
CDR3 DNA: TGTGCCAGCAGTCCCGGGACAGTCAATCAGCCCCAGCATTTT

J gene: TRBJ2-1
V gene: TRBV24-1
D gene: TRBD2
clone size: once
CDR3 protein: CATSDPIGLAGVTPQEQFF
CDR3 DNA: TGTGCCACCAGTGATCCCATCGGACTAGCGGGAGTAACTCCTCAGGAGCAGTTCTTC

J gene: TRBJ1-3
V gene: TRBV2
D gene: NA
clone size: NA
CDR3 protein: CARSRGDSGNTIYF
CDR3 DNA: TGTGCCAGAAGCAGGGGAGACTCTGGAAACACCATATATTTT

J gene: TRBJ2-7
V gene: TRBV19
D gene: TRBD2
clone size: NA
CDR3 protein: CASSMGTSGYEQYF
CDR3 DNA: TGTGCCAGTAGTATGGGGACTAGCGGCTACGAGCAGTACTTC

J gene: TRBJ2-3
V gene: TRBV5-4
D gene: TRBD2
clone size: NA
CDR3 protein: CASSWTSGSPDTQYF
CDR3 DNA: TGTGCCAGCAGCTGGACTAGCGGGAGCCCAGATACGCAGTATTTT

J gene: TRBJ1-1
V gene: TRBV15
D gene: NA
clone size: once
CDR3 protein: CATSRVGREAFF
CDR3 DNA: TGTGCCACCAGCAGAGTGGGGAGGGAAGCTTTCTTT

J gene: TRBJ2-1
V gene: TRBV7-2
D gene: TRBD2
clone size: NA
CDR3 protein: CASSLRLAGATIYNEQFF
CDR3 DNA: TGTGCCAGCAGCTTAAGGTTAGCGGGGGCCACGATTTACAATGAGCAGTTCTTC

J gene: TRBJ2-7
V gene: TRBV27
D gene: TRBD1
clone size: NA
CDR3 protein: CASRSGTESFYEQYF
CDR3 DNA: TGTGCCAGCAGGTCCGGGACAGAGAGTTTCTACGAGCAGTACTTC

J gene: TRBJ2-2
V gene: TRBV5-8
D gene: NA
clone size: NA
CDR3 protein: CASSLDLNTGELFF
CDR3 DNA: TGTGCCAGCAGCTTGGACTTAAACACCGGGGAGCTGTTTTTT

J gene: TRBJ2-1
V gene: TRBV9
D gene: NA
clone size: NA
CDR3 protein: CASSGLRDSIHPNEQFF
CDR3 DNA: TGTGCCAGCAGCGGACTGCGGGACTCCATACATCCCAATGAGCAGTTCTTC

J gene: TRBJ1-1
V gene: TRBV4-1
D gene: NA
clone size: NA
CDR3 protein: CASSQVTGQKNTEAFF
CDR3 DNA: TGCGCCAGCAGCCAAGTTACTGGACAGAAGAACACTGAAGCTTTCTTT

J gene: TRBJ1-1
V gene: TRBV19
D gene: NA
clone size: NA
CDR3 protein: CAIMDIQGTMNTEAFF
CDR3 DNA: TGTGCCATTATGGACATCCAAGGTACAATGAACACTGAAGCTTTCTTT

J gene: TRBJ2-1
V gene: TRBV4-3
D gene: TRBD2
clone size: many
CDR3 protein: CASSQDSGGSISGYNEQFF
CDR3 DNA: TGCGCCAGCAGCCAAGATTCCGGCGGGAGTATAAGTGGGTACAATGAGCAGTTCTTC

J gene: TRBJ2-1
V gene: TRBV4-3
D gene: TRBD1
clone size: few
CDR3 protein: CASSPDRASEQFF
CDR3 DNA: TGCGCCAGCAGCCCGGACAGGGCAAGCGAGCAGTTCTTC

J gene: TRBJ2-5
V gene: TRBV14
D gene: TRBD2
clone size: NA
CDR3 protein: CASSPGLAAQYF
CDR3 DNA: TGTGCCAGCAGCCCGGGACTAGCGGCCCAGTACTTC